These T cell receptor beta chains were read from a single sample in a study of beta chain features in type 1 diabetes. Produced via immunoSEQ multiplex PCR; TCRdb's table is partial and in-frame only. The data contain 810,000 or so clones, 15% to 20% of them singletons. Sequencing was carried out using naive CD4+ T cells from blood. The receptors shown here come from a young woman in good health. Both conserved end residues are part of each CDR3. The D gene is left open where the match is weak. Rows may omit the clone size; those that give it use once, few, many or a size class.

clone_size d_call j_call v_call cdr3_nt cdr3_aa
. . TRBJ1-1 TRBV29-1 TGCAGCGTTGTACCCCTCGATTTAGACACTGAAGCTTTCTTT CSVVPLDLDTEAFF
. TRBD1 TRBJ1-5 TRBV2 TGTGCCAGCGCGGGACAGGGTGGACAGCCCCAGCATTTT CASAGQGGQPQHF
few . TRBJ2-3 TRBV18 TGTGCCAGCTCACCAGGATCAGGGAGCACAGATACGCAGTATTTT CASSPGSGSTDTQYF
few TRBD1 TRBJ1-4 TRBV4-2 TGTGCCAGCAGCCACGGCCAGGGGGTAGAGGAAAAACTGTTTTTT CASSHGQGVEEKLFF
once . TRBJ1-1 TRBV19 TGTGCCAGTAGAAGCGTCTCGGGCACTGAAGCTTTCTTT CASRSVSGTEAFF
. TRBD2 TRBJ2-2 TRBV6-6 TGTGCCAGCAGTCCAACCCTAGCGGGAGGCACCGGGGAGCTGTTTTTT CASSPTLAGGTGELFF
few . TRBJ2-5 TRBV11-1 TGTGCCAGCAGCTTAACCCTACAAGAGACCCAGTACTTC CASSLTLQETQYF
. TRBD1 TRBJ2-1 TRBV15 TGTGCCACCAGCAGAGGCGGGAACAGGGGGCATGAGCAGTTCTTC CATSRGGNRGHEQFF
. . TRBJ1-5 TRBV5-8 TGTGCCAGCAGGCCAGGGTCCGCTCAGCCCCAGCATTTT CASRPGSAQPQHF
. . TRBJ1-1 TRBV7-9 TGTGCCAGCAGATTCGGTGAGAGGAGCACTGAAGCTTTCTTT CASRFGERSTEAFF
. . TRBJ1-1 TRBV28 TGTGCCAGCAGCCGGACAGTGGGCACTGAAGCTTTCTTT CASSRTVGTEAFF
few . TRBJ2-2 TRBV20-1 TGCAGTGCAAGGAGAACCGGGGAGCTGTTTTTT CSARRTGELFF
few . TRBJ2-5 TRBV5-1 TGCGCCAGCAGCTCACCCCCGGCTGAGACCCAGTACTTC CASSSPPAETQYF
. . TRBJ2-2 TRBV7-2 TGTGCCAGCAGCCTAGGATGGGGGTACACCGGGGAGCTGTTTTTT CASSLGWGYTGELFF
. . TRBJ1-3 TRBV5-4 TGTGCCAGCAGCCCTGCTGGGACTGGAAACACCATATATTTT CASSPAGTGNTIYF